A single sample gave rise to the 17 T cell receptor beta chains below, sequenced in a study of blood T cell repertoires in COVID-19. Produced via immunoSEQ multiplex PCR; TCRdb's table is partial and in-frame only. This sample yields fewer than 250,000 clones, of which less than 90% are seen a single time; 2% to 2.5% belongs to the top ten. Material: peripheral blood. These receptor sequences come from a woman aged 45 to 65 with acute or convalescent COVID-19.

The CDR3 sequence is CASTPSVQGALGYTF. The CDR3 DNA follows: TGTGCCAGCACCCCTAGCGTCCAGGGGGCGCTTGGCTACACCTTC. V is TRBV27 and J is TRBJ1-2; 8 bases agree with TRBD1. The J segment lost 7 bases and the V segment lost 7 bases, leaving 14 bases of the junction unmatched. CDR3 length: 15 amino acids. Germline CDR1 and CDR2: MNHEY and SMNVEV (reference sequence).

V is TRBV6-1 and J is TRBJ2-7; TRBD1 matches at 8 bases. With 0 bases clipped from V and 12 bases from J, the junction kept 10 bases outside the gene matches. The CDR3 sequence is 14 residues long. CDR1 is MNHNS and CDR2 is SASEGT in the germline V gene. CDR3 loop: CASSEASTGASRYF. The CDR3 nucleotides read TGTGCCAGCAGTGAAGCGTCGACAGGGGCCTCGCGGTACTTC.

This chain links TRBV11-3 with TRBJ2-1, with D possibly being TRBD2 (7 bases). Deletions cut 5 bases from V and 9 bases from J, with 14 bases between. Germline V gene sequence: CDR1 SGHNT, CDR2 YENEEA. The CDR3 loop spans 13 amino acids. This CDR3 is CASSPGGGVEQFF. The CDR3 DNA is TGTGCCAGCAGCCCCGGCGGGGGCGTTGAGCAGTTCTTC.

CDR3 loop: CASSLTAPYEQYF. The CDR3 DNA sequence: TGCGCCAGCAGCTTAACTGCCCCCTACGAGCAGTACTTC. The chain employs TRBV5-1 and TRBJ2-7; no definite D call. The V and J ends lost 2 bases and 2 bases respectively, with 8 bases between them. The CDR3 is made up of 13 amino acids. Germline lookup yields CDR1 SGHRS and CDR2 YFSETQ.

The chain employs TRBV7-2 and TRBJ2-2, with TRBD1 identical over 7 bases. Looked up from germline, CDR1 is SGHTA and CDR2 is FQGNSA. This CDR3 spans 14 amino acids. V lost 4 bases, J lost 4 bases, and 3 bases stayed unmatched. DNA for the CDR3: TGTGCCAGCAGCTCCCGACAGGGCACCGGGGAGCTGTTTTTT. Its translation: CASSSRQGTGELFF.

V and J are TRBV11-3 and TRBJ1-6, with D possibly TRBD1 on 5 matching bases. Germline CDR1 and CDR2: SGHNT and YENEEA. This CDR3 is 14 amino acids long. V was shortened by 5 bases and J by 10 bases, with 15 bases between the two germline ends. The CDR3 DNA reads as TGTGCCAGCAGCGCTGGGGGGATGAGGTCACCCCTCCACTTT. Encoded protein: CASSAGGMRSPLHF. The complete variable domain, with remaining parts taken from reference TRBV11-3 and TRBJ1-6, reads EAGVVQSPRYKIIEKKQPVAFWCNPISGHNTLYWYLQNLGQGPELLIRYENEEAVDDSQLPKDRFSAERLKGVDSTLKIQPAELGDSAVYLCASSAGGMRSPLHFGNGTRLTVT.

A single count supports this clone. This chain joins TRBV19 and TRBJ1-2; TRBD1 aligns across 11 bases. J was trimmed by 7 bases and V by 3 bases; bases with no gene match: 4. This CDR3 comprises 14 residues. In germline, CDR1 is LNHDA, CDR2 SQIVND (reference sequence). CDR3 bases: TGTGCCAGTAGTATTCCTGGACAGGGGGCTGGCTACACCTTC. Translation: CASSIPGQGAGYTF. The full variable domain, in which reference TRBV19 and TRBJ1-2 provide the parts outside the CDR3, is DGGITQSPKYLFRKEGQNVTLSCEQNLNHDAMYWYRQDPGQGLRLIYYSQIVNDFQKGDIAEGYSVSREKKESFPLTVTSAQKNPTAFYLCASSIPGQGAGYTFGSGTRLTVV.

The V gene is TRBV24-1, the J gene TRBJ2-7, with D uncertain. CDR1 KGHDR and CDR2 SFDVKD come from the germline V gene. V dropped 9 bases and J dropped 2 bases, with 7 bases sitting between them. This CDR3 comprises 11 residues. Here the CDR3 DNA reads TGTGCCACCGAGTTAACCTACGAGCAGTACTTC. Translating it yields CATELTYEQYF.

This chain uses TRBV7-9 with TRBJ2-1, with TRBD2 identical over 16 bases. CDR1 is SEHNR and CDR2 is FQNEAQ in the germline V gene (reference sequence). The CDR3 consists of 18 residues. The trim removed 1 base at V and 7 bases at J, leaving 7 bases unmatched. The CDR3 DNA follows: TGTGCCAGCAGCTTAGTCGGGACTAGCGGGGGGGCCGATAATGAGCAGTTCTTC. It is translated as CASSLVGTSGGADNEQFF.

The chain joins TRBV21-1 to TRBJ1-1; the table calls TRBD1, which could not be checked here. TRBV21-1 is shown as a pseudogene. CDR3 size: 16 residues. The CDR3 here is CASSKRTGHFGVEAFF. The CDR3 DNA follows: TGTGCCAGCAGCAAGAGGACAGGCCACTTTGGGGTAGAAGCTTTCTTT.

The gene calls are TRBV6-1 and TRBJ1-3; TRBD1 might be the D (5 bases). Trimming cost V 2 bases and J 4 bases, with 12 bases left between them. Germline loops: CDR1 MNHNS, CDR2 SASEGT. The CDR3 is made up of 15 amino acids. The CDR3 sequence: CASSELRGSGNTIYF. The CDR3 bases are TGTGCCAGCAGTGAATTAAGGGGATCAGGAAACACCATATATTTT.

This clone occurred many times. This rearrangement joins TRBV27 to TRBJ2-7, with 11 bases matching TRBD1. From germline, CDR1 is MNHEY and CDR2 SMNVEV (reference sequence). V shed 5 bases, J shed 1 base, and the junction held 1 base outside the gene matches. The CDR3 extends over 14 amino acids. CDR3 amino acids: CASSGQGASYEQYF. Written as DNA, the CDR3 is TGTGCCAGCAGTGGACAGGGGGCTTCCTACGAGCAGTACTTC.

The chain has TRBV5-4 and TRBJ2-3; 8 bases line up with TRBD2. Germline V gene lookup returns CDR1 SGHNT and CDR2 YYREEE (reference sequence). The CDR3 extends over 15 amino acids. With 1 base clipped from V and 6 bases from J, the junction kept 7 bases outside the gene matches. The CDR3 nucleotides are TGTGCCAGCAGCTTGATCGGGGGGGCTTGGGATACGCAGTATTTT. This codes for CASSLIGGAWDTQYF.

The CDR3 DNA reads as TGTGCCAGCAGCAAAGGGGACAGGGTGGCAACTAATGAAAAACTGTTTTTT. Translation gives CASSKGDRVATNEKLFF. This chain uses TRBV21-1 with TRBJ1-4; the D call in the table, TRBD1, was not verified against the DNA. TRBV21-1 is a documented pseudogene. This CDR3 region has 17 residues.

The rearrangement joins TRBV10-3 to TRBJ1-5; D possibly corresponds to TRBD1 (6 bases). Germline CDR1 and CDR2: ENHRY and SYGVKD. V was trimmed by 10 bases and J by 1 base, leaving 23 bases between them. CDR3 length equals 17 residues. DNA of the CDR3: TGTGCCACCCCTCGGGGGCCGGGGGGCGAGAGCAATCAGCCCCAGCATTTT. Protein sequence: CATPRGPGGESNQPQHF.

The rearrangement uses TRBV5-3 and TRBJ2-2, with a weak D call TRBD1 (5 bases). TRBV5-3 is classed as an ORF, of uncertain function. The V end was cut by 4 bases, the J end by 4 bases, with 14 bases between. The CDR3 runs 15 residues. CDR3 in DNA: TGTGCCAGAAGCGATGGGGCCTGGGGCACCGGGGAGCTGTTTTTT. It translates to CARSDGAWGTGELFF.

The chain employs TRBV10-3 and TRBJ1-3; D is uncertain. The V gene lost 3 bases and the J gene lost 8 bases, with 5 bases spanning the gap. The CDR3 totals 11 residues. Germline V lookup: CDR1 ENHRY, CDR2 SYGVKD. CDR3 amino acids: CAISDSYTIYF. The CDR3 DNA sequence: TGTGCCATCAGTGATAGTTACACCATATATTTT.